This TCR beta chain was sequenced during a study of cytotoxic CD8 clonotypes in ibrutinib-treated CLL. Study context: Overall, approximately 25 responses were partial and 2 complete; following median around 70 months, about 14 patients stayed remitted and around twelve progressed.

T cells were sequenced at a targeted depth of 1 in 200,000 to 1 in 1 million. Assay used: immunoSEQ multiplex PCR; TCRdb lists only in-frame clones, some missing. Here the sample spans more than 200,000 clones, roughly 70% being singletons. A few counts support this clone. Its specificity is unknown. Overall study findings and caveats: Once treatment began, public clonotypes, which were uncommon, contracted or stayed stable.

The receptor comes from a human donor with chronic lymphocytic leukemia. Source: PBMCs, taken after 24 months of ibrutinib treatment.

CDR3 protein: CASSPIGGTDNEQYF. DNA for the CDR3: TGTGCCAGCTCACCAATTGGGGGGACAGACAACGAGCAGTACTTC. The rearrangement links TRBV18 to TRBJ2-7; perhaps TRBD1 as D (7 bases). Trimming took off 2 bases at V and 5 bases at J, with 16 bases between the two ends. Per the germline V gene, CDR1 is KGHSH and CDR2 is LQKENI. This CDR3 has 15 residues.